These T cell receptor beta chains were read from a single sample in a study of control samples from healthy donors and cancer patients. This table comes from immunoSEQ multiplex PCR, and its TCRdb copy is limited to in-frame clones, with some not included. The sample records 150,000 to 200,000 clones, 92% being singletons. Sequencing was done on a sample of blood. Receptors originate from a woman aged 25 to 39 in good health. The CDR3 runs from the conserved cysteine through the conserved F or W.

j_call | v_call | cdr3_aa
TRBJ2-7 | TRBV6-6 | CASSRSGVSRGYEQYF
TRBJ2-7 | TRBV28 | CASSLTLGQKGQYF
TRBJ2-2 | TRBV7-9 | CASSLAGLAAGELFF
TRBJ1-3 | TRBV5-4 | CASSLPGSSRDTIYF
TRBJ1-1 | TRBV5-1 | CASSTAYRDTEAFF
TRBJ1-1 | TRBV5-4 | CASSLGGGTEAFF
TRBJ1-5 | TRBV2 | CASSERLGQGGQPQHF
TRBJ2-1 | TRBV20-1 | CSASKGDEQFF
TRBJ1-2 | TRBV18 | CASSPPTVYGYTF
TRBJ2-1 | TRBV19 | CASSSGTGFIFYNEQFF
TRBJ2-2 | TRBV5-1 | CASSLRPASRNTGELFF
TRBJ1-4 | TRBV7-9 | CASSARTGGLLATNEKLFF
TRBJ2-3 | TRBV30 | CAWSVLESTDTQYF